This T cell receptor (beta chain) was recovered during a study of shared clonotypes between healthy human individuals. Data came from immunoSEQ multiplex PCR; TCRdb stores just in-frame clones and leaves some out. The sample lists about 2 million clones; 90% to 95% were seen once. Note on this clone: Its antigen remains unidentified.

The CDR3 runs to 15 residues. In germline, CDR1 is SGHVS, CDR2 FQNEAQ. V lost 5 bases and J lost 2, with 12 bases in between. Overall study findings and caveats: Clonotype sharing across a handful of donors was observed for around 4.8% of naive CD4 clonotypes.

The V and J genes are TRBV7-8 and TRBJ2-2, with a weak D call TRBD1 (5 bases). The source of this sequence is a man between 18 and 35 years old in good health. Sequencing was performed on naive CD4+ T cells sorted from blood. Subset of the sample: CD45RA+ positively selected. The CDR3: CASSKGVLNTGELFF. In nucleotides, the CDR3 is TGTGCCAGCAGCAAAGGGGTCCTAAACACCGGGGAGCTGTTTTTT. The variable domain in full, with the rest retrieved from reference TRBV7-8 and TRBJ2-2, is GAGVSQSPRYKVAKRGQDVALRCDPISGHVSLFWYQQALGQGPEFLTYFQNEAQLDKSGLPSDRFFAERPEGSVSTLKIQRTQQEDSAVYLCASSKGVLNTGELFFGEGSRLTVL.